Sequencing of this T cell receptor beta chain was carried out in a study of blood T cell repertoires in COVID-19. Study information: PBMCs, B-cell-depleted T cells, or T cells were the source of the cDNA or gDNA that made up the material.

Original data processing: For nucleated cells, counts were estimated from reference gene primer amplification. The data were produced by immunoSEQ multiplex PCR, yet TCRdb's version contains in-frame clones alone and is incomplete. V and J calls and clone size are copied from that table; D and trimming were computed from the DNA. This table has 250,000 or so clones, roughly 87% appearing once. This clone has a handful of counts. Looked up from germline, CDR1 is SSHAT and CDR2 is FNYEAQ (reference sequence). Trimming took 2 bases from V and 4 from J; bases not matched to a gene: 4. CDR3 length: 15 amino acids.

The TCR was taken from a woman aged 40 to 50 who had recovered from COVID-19. Input material: peripheral blood. This chain uses TRBV7-7 with TRBJ2-2; the match to TRBD1 covers 7 bases. CDR3 loop: CASSLRGPITGELFF. The CDR3 DNA reads as TGTGCCAGCAGCTTAAGGGGGCCGATCACCGGGGAGCTGTTTTTT.